These 17 T cell receptor beta chains share one sample of origin, sequenced in a study of long-term antiretroviral therapy in people with HIV. Version v3.0 of the immunoSEQ assay was performed at survey level. Sequencing was performed with immunoSEQ multiplex PCR; in TCRdb, only in-frame clones are kept and a portion is missing. The sample carries tens of thousands of clones, about 84% recorded once. The sequencing here drew on unsorted PBMCs, taken 0.5 years before starting antiretroviral therapy. Every receptor here comes from a man aged 35 to 55 with HIV.

The gene calls are TRBV18 and TRBJ2-7; TRBD2 matches 15 bases. V dropped 2 bases and J dropped 2; count of bases not matched to a gene: 1. This CDR3 has 16 amino acids. Per germline, CDR1 KGHSH and CDR2 LQKENI. The CDR3 reads CASSPGTSGGTYEQYF. The CDR3 bases are TGTGCCAGCTCACCAGGGACTAGCGGGGGGACCTACGAGCAGTACTTC.

V and J are TRBV10-2 and TRBJ2-3; TRBD2 matches at 12 bases. CDR3 length: 14 residues. CDR1 is WSHSY, CDR2 SAAADI, per germline. With 7 bases clipped from V and 6 bases from J, the junction kept 5 bases outside the gene matches. The CDR3 nucleotides read TGCGCCAGCACTTGGACTAGCGGGGCCGATACGCAGTATTTT. This sequence encodes CASTWTSGADTQYF.

This sequence joins TRBV5-1 and TRBJ1-4, with 8 bases fitting TRBD1. Germline V gives CDR1 SGHRS, CDR2 YFSETQ. The CDR3 is made up of 16 amino acids. The trim removed 4 bases at V and 7 bases at J, leaving 12 bases unmatched. The CDR3 DNA sequence: TGCGCCAGCAGCCGCCGAGGACAGGGCGAGACTGAAAAACTGTTTTTT. Translating it yields CASSRRGQGETEKLFF.

The V and J genes are TRBV6-6 and TRBJ2-3; D unclear. The V gene's germline CDR1 is MNHNY and CDR2 SVGAGI (reference sequence). Trimming took off 2 bases at V and 4 bases at J, with 10 bases between the two ends. This CDR3 is built from 14 residues. CDR3 loop: CASSYEVYADTQYF. The DNA of the CDR3 is TGTGCCAGCAGTTACGAAGTGTACGCAGATACGCAGTATTTT.

The gene calls are TRBV27 and TRBJ2-7; D is perhaps TRBD1 (6 bases). Trimming left V 2 bases short and J 6 bases short, with 8 bases between. The CDR3 covers 12 residues. Germline loops: CDR1 MNHEY, CDR2 SMNVEV (reference sequence). The CDR3 here is CASSLPGVEQYF. In nucleotides, the CDR3 is TGTGCCAGCAGTTTACCAGGGGTCGAGCAGTACTTC.

The rearrangement joins TRBV7-2 to TRBJ2-3, with TRBD2 as a possible D gene (5 bases). Trimming shortened V by 1 base and J by 0 bases, and 8 bases separated the two germline ends. This CDR3 is 15 amino acids long. The V gene's germline CDR1 is SGHTA and CDR2 FQGNSA. In DNA form, the CDR3 reads TGTGCCAGCAGCTTAGTGAGGGCGAGCACAGATACGCAGTATTTT. This codes for CASSLVRASTDTQYF.

The gene calls are TRBV7-8 and TRBJ2-3; D might be TRBD2 (6 bases). The germline CDR1 and CDR2 sequences are SGHVS and FQNEAQ. The CDR3 has 15 residues. V gave up 1 base and J gave up 5 bases, with 13 bases separating them. CDR3 sequence (DNA): TGTGCCAGCAGCTTAGAAGGCAGGGAGGAAGATACGCAGTATTTT. Protein product: CASSLEGREEDTQYF.

The chain has TRBV4-1 and TRBJ2-1, with D perhaps TRBD2 (5 bases). The germline gives CDR1 MGHRA, CDR2 YSYEKL. This CDR3 has 15 residues. With 6 bases removed from V and 3 bases from J, the gap between germline ends came to 15 bases. CDR3 DNA: TGCGCCAGCAGTTTAGACCGGACTTACTACAATGAGCAGTTCTTC. This encodes CASSLDRTYYNEQFF.

The V call is TRBV6-5, the J call TRBJ2-7; 10 nucleotides align to TRBD1. V shed 0 bases, J shed 5 bases, and the junction held 1 base outside the gene matches. CDR1 is MNHEY, CDR2 SVGAGI, per germline. The length of the CDR3 is 14 residues. Written as DNA, the CDR3 is TGTGCCAGCAGTTACTCGACAGGGGGCAACGAGCAGTACTTC. Protein sequence: CASSYSTGGNEQYF.

This clone was detected only once. The V and J genes are TRBV30 and TRBJ2-7; 9 bases match TRBD1. Germline loops: CDR1 GTSNPN, CDR2 SVGIG (reference sequence). The CDR3 loop spans 17 amino acids. The V and J ends lost 0 bases and 1 base, in that order; junction bases with no gene match: 10. CDR3 DNA: TGTGCCTGGAGTGTACCAAGATGGGACAGGGTATCCTACGAGCAGTACTTC. Amino acid sequence: CAWSVPRWDRVSYEQYF.

This chain links TRBV19 with TRBJ2-5; 9 bases match TRBD1. V shed 5 bases and J 4 bases; nucleotides not matched to a gene: 2. The CDR3 loop spans 13 amino acids. The germline V gene has CDR1 LNHDA and CDR2 SQIVND (reference sequence). Here the CDR3 reads CASSGTGRETQYF. CDR3 nucleotide sequence: TGTGCCAGTAGTGGGACAGGGCGAGAGACCCAGTACTTC.

The chain uses TRBV7-3 and TRBJ2-1; 11 bases are shared with TRBD2. Germline V gene lookup returns CDR1 SGHTA and CDR2 FQGTGA. The ends lost 2 bases at V and 14 bases at J; junction bases unmatched: 8. The CDR3 has 14 amino acids. Here the CDR3 reads CASSLEPLTSGKFF. The CDR3, as DNA: TGTGCCAGCAGCTTAGAACCTCTGACTAGCGGGAAGTTCTTC. Full variable domain (remainder filled in from reference TRBV7-3 and TRBJ2-1): GAGVSQTPSNKVTEKGKYVELRCDPISGHTALYWYRQSLGQGPEFLIYFQGTGAADDSGLPNDRFFAVRPEGSVSTLKIQRTERGDSAVYLCASSLEPLTSGKFFGPGTRLTVL.

The chain employs TRBV19 and TRBJ2-7; D perhaps matches TRBD1 (6 bases). There are 13 residues in the CDR3. V lost 7 bases to trimming and J lost 3 bases, with 13 bases between them. Germline CDR1 is LNHDA and CDR2 is SQIVND (reference sequence). The CDR3 nucleotides read TGTGCCAGTACCAGGGGTCCCCTCTACGAGCAGTACTTC. This sequence encodes CASTRGPLYEQYF.

This clone was counted a single time. V gene TRBV18 combines with J gene TRBJ1-1; D call uncertain. The CDR3 has 16 amino acids. Trimming pared 5 bases from V and 3 bases from J, leaving 19 bases between. The germline CDR1 and CDR2 sequences are KGHSH and LQKENI. CDR3 in amino acids: CASSFRQGLWDTEAFF. For the CDR3, the DNA is TGTGCCAGCTCATTTCGACAAGGGCTATGGGACACTGAAGCTTTCTTT.

This sequence joins TRBV20-1 and TRBJ2-3; D uncertain. CDR3 size: 8 residues. Per germline, CDR1 DFQATT and CDR2 SNEGSKA (reference sequence). Trimming took off 1 base at V and 14 bases at J, with 4 bases between the two ends. The CDR3 nucleotides read TGCAGTGCTAGAGGGCGGTATTTT. Amino acids: CSARGRYF.

V usage is TRBV6-5 and J usage is TRBJ2-7; TRBD1 matches 9 bases. The junction had 5 bases not matched to a gene; V was cut back by 4 bases and J by 4 bases. The CDR3 loop spans 14 amino acids. Per the germline V gene, CDR1 is MNHEY and CDR2 is SVGAGI. This CDR3 is CASSSGTGWYEQYF. For the CDR3, the DNA is TGTGCCAGCAGTTCCGGGACAGGGTGGTACGAGCAGTACTTC.

The chain's CDR3 is CASSLRLTLSSYNEQFF. CDR3 coding DNA: TGTGCCAGCAGCTTGCGACTGACCCTAAGCTCCTACAATGAGCAGTTCTTC. The rearrangement uses TRBV5-8 and TRBJ2-1; D is unresolved. The germline CDR1 and CDR2 sequences are SGHTS and YDEGEE. The V gene lost 1 base and the J gene lost 0 bases, with 14 bases spanning the gap. The CDR3 spans 17 residues. Full variable domain (remainder filled in from reference TRBV5-8 and TRBJ2-1): EAGVTQSPTHLIKTRGQQATLRCSPISGHTSVYWYQQALGLGLQFLLWYDEGEERNRGNFPPRFSGRQFPNYSSELNVNALELEDSALYLCASSLRLTLSSYNEQFFGPGTRLTVL.